Given below is one T cell receptor beta chain in context. The target antigen is unknown. The CDR3 has 17 amino acids. CDR1 and CDR2 (germline): DFQATT, SNEGSKA (reference sequence). V was clipped by 0 bases and J by 4 bases; unmatched bases: 9. This sample was included in a study of T cell repertoires in cytomegalovirus infection. General study results and limits: What dominated the ex vivo response were HLA-C-restricted CMV-specific TCR beta clonotypes.

TCRdb reprocessed the reads via MiXCR and lists one record per CDR3 protein. This sample has hundreds of thousands of distinct CDR3 sequences, with approximately 24% found just once. The sample comprised CD8+ T cells from PBMCs. The receptor was derived from a human donor in good health (CMV status not recorded). Some clones in this sample may be carry-over from other donors' samples. The chain uses TRBV20-1 and TRBJ2-2; TRBD1 aligns across 9 bases. The CDR3 region is CSARETGGRAGTGELFF. The CDR3 bases are TGCAGTGCTAGAGAGACAGGGGGTCGCGCGGGCACCGGGGAGCTGTTTTTT.